This T cell receptor beta chain was obtained from a study of regulatory T cells in long-lasting Graves disease (dated by TCRdb to 2020 to 2022). For the wider study: Antithyroid drugs had been taken for less than 3 months by newly diagnosed Graves' disease patients. This study used TCR sequencing and RNA sequencing of peripheral blood to compare persistent Graves' disease patients against newly diagnosed Graves' disease patients. The study took place in China and was registered as a clinical trial. A total of around 35 samples underwent TCR sequencing: some 13 from persistent and roughly 20 from newly diagnosed Graves' disease patients. The investigation overall reported the following: More public clonotypes were shared among persistent patients (approximately 3,000) than among newly diagnosed patients (approximately 1,000). As a limitation, the authors acknowledged that the small sample size may reduce accuracy. Sequencing and analysis were restricted to the TCR beta chain. Compared with newly diagnosed patients, persistent Graves' disease patients had lower TCR Shannon entropy and fewer highly expanded clones, which suggests clonal expansion. Preferential use of TRBV28, TRBJ1-2 and TRBJ2-5 was observed in persistent disease, whereas TRBV20-1 and TRBJ2-1 were favored in newly diagnosed disease. Only peripheral blood was studied, because thyroid tissue, the primary lesion, was inaccessible.

In the paper's terms, the time point label means: newly diagnosed GD, antithyroid drugs for less than 3 months. For both TCR sequencing and RNA sequencing, RNA was extracted from PBMCs in TRIzol. The diagnosis of Graves' disease followed American Thyroid Association guidelines. Recruitment of patients was carried out at an endocrinology department in Xi'an, China. Each patient gave approximately 9.7 milliliters of peripheral blood, collected in an EDTA anticoagulant tube. PBMCs were isolated by Ficoll Paque Plus density gradient separation without further T cell sorting. An Agilent 2100 Bioanalyzer and agarose gel were used to check RNA quality, and a NanoDrop 2000 was used to measure RNA concentration. Library method: multiplex PCR. Sequencing was performed on an Illumina HiSeq 4000. iRepertoire HTBI primers and Arm-PCR amplification of CDR3 regions were used to construct TCR beta libraries. Before sequencing, the PCR products underwent gel purification. On the study's bioinformatics: Gene usage analysis of CDR3 amino acid clonotypes used the 60 to 80 TRBV and some 13 TRBJ segments found across samples. COPE and FqMerger were used to merge the filtered high-quality paired reads into contigs. Contigs were aligned with BLAST to IMGT TRBV, TRBD and TRBJ reference genes, and CDR3 was defined per IMGT. Highly expanded clones were defined as clonotypes with a frequency above 0.1%. Repertoire diversity was measured by Shannon entropy, and V-J evenness by the Gini coefficient. Clonotypes shared by more than one individual were considered public. TCRdb took the public reads, trimmed them with fastp at Q25, ran MiXCR for clone calling and kept in-frame beta chains. Each record represents a unique CDR3 protein, reported with the most common genes and DNA among its rows. The V and J calls follow TCRdb's processing rather than the paper's. The table for this sample lists 450,000 to 600,000 distinct CDR3 sequences; about 13% of them were counted only once. The top ten constitute 10% of the sample.

V is shortened by 6 bases, J by 3 bases, and the region joining them spans 17 bases. The germline V gene (reference sequence) specifies MNHEY as CDR1 and SMNVEV as CDR2. CDR3 length: 15 amino acids, cysteine to phenylalanine. Kept here is only the CDR3 DNA, which spans 45 bases and is read in frame from base 1. This clonotype was seen repeatedly, ten times or more. Its binding antigen is unknown. No clone much larger than this one lies a single base away; base qualities are absent. These same data were also listed under a study on T cells in Graves' hyperthyroidism and ophthalmopathy. As that second study puts it: Graves' hyperthyroidism was defined as stable when no progression to ophthalmopathy occurred over 18 months of follow-up. The hyperthyroidism patients were between 18 and 65 years old and newly diagnosed, with a disease duration of less than 2 months. The study excluded patients with uncontrolled infections, other autoimmune diseases, pregnancy or lactation. Diagnoses relied on clinical symptoms, serum thyroxine and TRAb, thyroid ultrasound and orbital computed tomography. A first-round RT-PCR of the TCR CDR3 used the HTBI primer set with the Qiagen OneStep RT-PCR kit. Blood samples also contained most of the expanded thyroid clonotypes (frequency above 0.001), which suggests that blood repertoires may reflect thyroid immune responses. A model built on a 13 V-J signature distinguished ophthalmopathy from stable hyperthyroidism, reaching roughly 88% sensitivity and 81% to 83% specificity in cross-validation and 80%/75% in testing. In validation, the model predicted progression to ophthalmopathy a median of about 6.8 months before onset, with about 71% sensitivity and nearly 75% specificity. TCR V-J signatures able to tell the groups apart were searched for in a discovery cohort of about a hundred patients, of whom under 45 had Graves' ophthalmopathy and 57 had stable Graves' hyperthyroidism. Prospective prediction of ophthalmopathy was tested in an independent validation cohort of approximately 19 hyperthyroidism patients and 15 to 17 patients who later progressed to ophthalmopathy. For training and testing, the 100 or so patients in the discovery cohort were randomly divided in a 7:3 ratio. In several Graves' hyperthyroidism patients, the study also compared T-cell repertoires from thyroid tissue with T-cell repertoires from blood. After blood sampling, hyperthyroidism patients were treated with methimazole at a starting dose of 30 mg daily, and ophthalmopathy patients were treated with high-dose intravenous methylprednisolone. The libraries were constructed in a second round of multiplex PCR and then size-selected and purified. Paired-end sequencing of the libraries was performed with 100 bp reads on an Illumina HiSeq2000. SOAPnuke was used to process the raw data, removing reads that contained adapters or uncalled bases, had a mean Phred below 15, or lacked an exact match to the constant primer or identifier. High-quality paired reads were merged using COPE v1.2.5, and each unique nucleotide sequence was defined as a clonotype. MiTCR v1.1 was used to align clonotypes to the IMGT TRBV, TRBD and TRBJ reference segments. The analysis included only V-J combinations with a frequency above 0.0001, which together covered over 98% of the repertoires. A TCS score was defined as the ratio of F50 (clonal expansion) to E x V (chaos), with BLOSUM62-based TCRdist applied between CDR3 peptides within each V-J. Welch's t-statistics and random forest reduced roughly 540 V-J features to about 13, which were used in a naive Bayes classifier (R e1071). No statistical method was used to fix the sample size in advance, and group allocation was not hidden from the investigators. TCR Vbeta CDR3 sequencing of 130 to 150 peripheral blood samples (approximately 44 ophthalmopathy, 75 to 80 hyperthyroidism and approximately 17 progressor patients) is reported in the paper.

Sequences were derived from peripheral blood mononuclear cells (PBMCs), sampled at new diagnosis, from a patient treated with antithyroid drugs. The source of this sequence is a man aged 25-45 years with Graves disease. Donor details come from another sample of the same person, matched by shared clones. The chain employs TRBV27 and TRBJ1-1, with TRBD1 perhaps the D gene, on 5 matching bases. The DNA is TGTGCCAGCAGCCCTAACTCTAGGGGCGACACTGAAGCTTTCTTT. This is translated as CASSPNSRGDTEAFF.